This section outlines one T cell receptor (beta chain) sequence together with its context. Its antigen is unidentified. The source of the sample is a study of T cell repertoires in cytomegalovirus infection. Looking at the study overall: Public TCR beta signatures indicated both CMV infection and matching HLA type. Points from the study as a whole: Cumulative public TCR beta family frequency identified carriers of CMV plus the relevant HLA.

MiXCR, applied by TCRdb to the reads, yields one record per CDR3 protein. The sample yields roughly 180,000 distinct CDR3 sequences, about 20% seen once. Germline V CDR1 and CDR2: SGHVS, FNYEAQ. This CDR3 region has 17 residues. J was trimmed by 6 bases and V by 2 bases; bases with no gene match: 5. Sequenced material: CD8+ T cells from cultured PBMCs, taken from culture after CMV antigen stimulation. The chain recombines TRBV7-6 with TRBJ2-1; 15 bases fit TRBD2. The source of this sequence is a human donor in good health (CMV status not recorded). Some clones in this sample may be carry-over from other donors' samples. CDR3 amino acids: CASSLRGLAGGINEQFF. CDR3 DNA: TGTGCCAGCAGCTTAAGGGGACTAGCGGGGGGCATCAATGAGCAGTTCTTC.